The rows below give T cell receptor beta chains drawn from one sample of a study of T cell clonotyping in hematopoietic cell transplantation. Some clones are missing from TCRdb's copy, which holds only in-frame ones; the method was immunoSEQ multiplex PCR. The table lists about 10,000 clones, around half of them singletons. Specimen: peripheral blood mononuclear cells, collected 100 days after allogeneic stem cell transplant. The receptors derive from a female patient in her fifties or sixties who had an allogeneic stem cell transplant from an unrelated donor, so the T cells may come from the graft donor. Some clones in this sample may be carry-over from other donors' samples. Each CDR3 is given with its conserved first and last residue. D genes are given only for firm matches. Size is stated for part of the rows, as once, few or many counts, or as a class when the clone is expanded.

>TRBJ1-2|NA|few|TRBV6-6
CASRTQALDGYTF
TGTGCCAGCAGGACACAGGCACTCGATGGCTACACCTTC
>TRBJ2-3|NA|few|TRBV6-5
CASRRTVLGTDTQYF
TGTGCCAGCAGACGGACTGTTTTAGGCACAGATACGCAGTATTTT
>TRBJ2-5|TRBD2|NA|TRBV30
CAWSPMVAGEETQYF
TGTGCCTGGAGTCCAATGGTGGCGGGAGAAGAGACCCAGTACTTC
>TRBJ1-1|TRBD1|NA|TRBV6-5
CASSYGQGNTEAFF
TGTGCCAGCAGTTATGGACAGGGGAACACTGAAGCTTTCTTT
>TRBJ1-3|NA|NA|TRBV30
CAWGPSGNTIYF
TGTGCCTGGGGACCCTCTGGAAACACCATATATTTT
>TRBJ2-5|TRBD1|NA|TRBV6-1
CASSVRQRQGETQYF
TGTGCCAGCAGTGTAAGGCAGAGACAGGGTGAGACCCAGTACTTC
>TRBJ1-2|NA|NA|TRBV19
CASSIGSTVYGYTF
TGTGCCAGTAGTATAGGATCGACCGTCTATGGCTACACCTTC
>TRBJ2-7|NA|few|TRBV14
CASSQDDGTLTYEQYF
TGTGCCAGCAGCCAAGATGATGGGACACTGACCTACGAGCAGTACTTC
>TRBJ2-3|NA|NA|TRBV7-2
CASSLATVEGDTQYF
TGTGCCAGCAGCTTGGCGACGGTAGAGGGAGATACGCAGTATTTT
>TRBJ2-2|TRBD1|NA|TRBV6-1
CASGQGATGELFF
TGTGCCAGCGGGCAGGGGGCGACCGGGGAGCTGTTTTTT
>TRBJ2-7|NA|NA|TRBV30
CAWSGWQAGYEQYF
TGTGCCTGGAGTGGTTGGCAGGCTGGCTACGAGCAGTACTTC
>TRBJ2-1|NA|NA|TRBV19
CASSLGNYNEQFF
TGTGCCAGTAGTCTGGGAAATTACAATGAGCAGTTCTTC
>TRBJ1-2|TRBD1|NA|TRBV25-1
CASSVPGTGGAGGGYTF
TGTGCCAGCAGTGTCCCCGGGACAGGGGGCGCGGGAGGTGGCTACACCTTC
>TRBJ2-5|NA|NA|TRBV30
CAWGAQETQYF
TGTGCCTGGGGGGCCCAAGAGACCCAGTACTTC
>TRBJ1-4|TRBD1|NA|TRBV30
CAWSGPTGTWQEKLFF
TGTGCCTGGAGTGGCCCGACAGGGACGTGGCAAGAAAAACTGTTTTTT
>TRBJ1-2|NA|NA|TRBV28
CASSPGRWGYGYTF
TGTGCCAGCAGTCCAGGGAGATGGGGCTATGGCTACACCTTC
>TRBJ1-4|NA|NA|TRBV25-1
CASSERSAIMGEKLFF
TGTGCCAGCAGTGAAAGGTCTGCTATTATGGGTGAAAAACTGTTTTTT
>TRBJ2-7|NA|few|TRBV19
CASSAVGDSYEQYF
TGTGCCAGTAGTGCCGTGGGGGACTCCTACGAGCAGTACTTC
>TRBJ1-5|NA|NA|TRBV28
CASSLPTVSNQPQHF
TGTGCCAGCAGTCTCCCGACAGTTAGCAATCAGCCCCAGCATTTT
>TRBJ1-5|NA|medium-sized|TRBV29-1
CSVAGLDQPQHF
TGCAGCGTTGCAGGGCTGGATCAGCCCCAGCATTTT
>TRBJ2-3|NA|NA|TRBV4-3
CASSLRRAGSTDTQYF
TGCGCCAGCAGCCTTCGGAGGGCGGGTAGCACAGATACGCAGTATTTT
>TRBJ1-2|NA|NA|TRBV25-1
CASSERGNYGYTF
TGTGCCAGCAGCGAAAGAGGAAACTATGGCTACACCTTC
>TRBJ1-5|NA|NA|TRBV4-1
CASSRGVGQPQHF
TGCGCCAGCAGCCGAGGTGTGGGGCAGCCCCAGCATTTT
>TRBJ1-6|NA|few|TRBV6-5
CASSQTADNSPLHF
TGTGCCAGCAGTCAGACAGCCGATAATTCACCCCTCCACTTT
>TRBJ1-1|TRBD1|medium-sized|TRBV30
CAWSQGGEGAFF
TGTGCCTGGAGCCAGGGGGGAGAGGGAGCTTTCTTT
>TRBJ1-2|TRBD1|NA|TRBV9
CASSPTGQGGGYTF
TGTGCCAGCAGCCCGACGGGACAGGGAGGGGGCTACACCTTC
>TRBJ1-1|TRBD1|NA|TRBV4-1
CASSPQDRGTEAFF
TGCGCCAGCAGCCCCCAGGACAGGGGCACTGAAGCTTTCTTT
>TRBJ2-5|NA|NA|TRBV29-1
CSGSQDQGRQTQYF
TGCAGCGGTAGCCAAGATCAGGGGCGGCAGACCCAGTACTTC
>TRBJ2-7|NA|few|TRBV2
CASSEGPLYEQYF
TGTGCCAGCAGTGAAGGACCTTTATACGAGCAGTACTTC
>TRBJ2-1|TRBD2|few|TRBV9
CASSVEPSGSEWGNEQFF
TGTGCCAGCAGCGTGGAGCCTAGCGGGAGCGAGTGGGGCAATGAGCAGTTCTTC
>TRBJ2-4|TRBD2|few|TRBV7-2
CASSLTLFSGGGQNIQYF
TGTGCCAGCAGCTTAACCCTTTTCAGCGGGGGGGGCCAAAACATTCAGTACTTC
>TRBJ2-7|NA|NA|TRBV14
CASSQDLYEQYF
TGTGCCAGCAGCCAAGATCTGTACGAGCAGTACTTC